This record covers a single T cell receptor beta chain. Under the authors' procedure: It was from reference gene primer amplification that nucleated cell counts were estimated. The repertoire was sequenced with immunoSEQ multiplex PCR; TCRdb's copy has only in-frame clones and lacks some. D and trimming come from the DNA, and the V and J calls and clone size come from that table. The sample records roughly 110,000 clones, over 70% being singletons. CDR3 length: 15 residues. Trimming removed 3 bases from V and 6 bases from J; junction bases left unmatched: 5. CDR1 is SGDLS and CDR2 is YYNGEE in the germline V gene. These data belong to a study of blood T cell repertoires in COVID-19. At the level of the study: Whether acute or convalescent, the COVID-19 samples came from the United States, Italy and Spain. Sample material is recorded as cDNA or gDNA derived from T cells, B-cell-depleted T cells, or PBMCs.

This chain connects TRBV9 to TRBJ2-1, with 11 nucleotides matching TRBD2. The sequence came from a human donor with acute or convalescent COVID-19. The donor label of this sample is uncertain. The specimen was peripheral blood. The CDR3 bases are TGTGCCAGCAGCGCAGTAGCGGGGGGGGGCAATGAGCAGTTCTTC. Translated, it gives CASSAVAGGGNEQFF.